This entry lists 5 T cell receptor beta chains sequenced from one sample in a study of blood T cell repertoires in COVID-19. Only in-frame clones appear in the TCRdb table, and some are missing; sequencing was by immunoSEQ multiplex PCR. The sample has over 200,000 clones, roughly 80% seen once. Sequencing was performed on peripheral blood. These receptors were taken from a human donor in a cohort sampled during active COVID-19.

The chain has TRBV28 and TRBJ1-4; tentative D call: TRBD1 (6 bases). Per germline, CDR1 MDHEN and CDR2 SYDVKM. V lost 3 bases and J lost 0, with 11 bases in between. CDR3 length equals 16 residues. The CDR3 DNA reads TGTGCCAGCAGTTTTTCTACAGGGTCAACTAATGAAAAACTGTTTTTT. It encodes CASSFSTGSTNEKLFF.

The rearrangement links TRBV19 to TRBJ2-2, with D perhaps matching TRBD2 (7 bases). Germline V lookup: CDR1 LNHDA, CDR2 SQIVND (reference sequence). The V and J ends lost 5 bases and 6 bases respectively, with 16 bases between them. CDR3 length equals 15 residues. In DNA, the CDR3 is TGTGCCAGTAGTGCAGGGTGGGAGGGGGCCGGGGAGCTGTTTTTT. It specifies CASSAGWEGAGELFF.

This chain joins TRBV13 and TRBJ1-3; D ambiguous. The germline gives CDR1 PRHDT, CDR2 FYEKMQ (reference sequence). This CDR3 contains 16 residues. V shed 4 bases and J shed 0 bases, with 13 bases lying between them. The DNA of the CDR3 is TGTGCCAGCAGCTCCGCGGCCCGGGACTCTGGAAACACCATATATTTT. Its translation: CASSSAARDSGNTIYF.

V and J are TRBV18 and TRBJ2-5; 11 nucleotides match TRBD2. Trimming cost V 3 bases and J 5 bases; bases outside gene matches: 17. The CDR3 is 19 amino acids. Germline CDR1 and CDR2: KGHSH and LQKENI. The CDR3, as DNA: TGTGCCAGCTCACCCCGTGTCGAAACTAGCGGGAGTCAGGCTGAGACCCAGTACTTC. Encoded protein: CASSPRVETSGSQAETQYF. The whole variable domain, remainder taken from reference TRBV18 and TRBJ2-5, is NAGVMQNPRHLVRRRGQEARLRCSPMKGHSHVYWYRQLPEEGLKFMVYLQKENIIDESGMPKERFSAEFPKEGPSILRIQQVVRGDSAAYFCASSPRVETSGSQAETQYFGPGTRLLVL.

This chain connects TRBV3-1 (or the pseudogene TRBV3-2) to TRBJ1-2; a weak D match, TRBD1 (5 bases). The germline V gene has CDR1 LGHDT and CDR2 YNNKEL (reference sequence). This CDR3 is 16 amino acids long. The germline V and J ends were trimmed by 0 bases and 5 bases, with 16 bases remaining between them. The CDR3 here is CASSQDVPGQRYGYTF. CDR3 coding DNA: TGTGCCAGCAGCCAAGATGTCCCAGGACAAAGGTATGGCTACACCTTC.